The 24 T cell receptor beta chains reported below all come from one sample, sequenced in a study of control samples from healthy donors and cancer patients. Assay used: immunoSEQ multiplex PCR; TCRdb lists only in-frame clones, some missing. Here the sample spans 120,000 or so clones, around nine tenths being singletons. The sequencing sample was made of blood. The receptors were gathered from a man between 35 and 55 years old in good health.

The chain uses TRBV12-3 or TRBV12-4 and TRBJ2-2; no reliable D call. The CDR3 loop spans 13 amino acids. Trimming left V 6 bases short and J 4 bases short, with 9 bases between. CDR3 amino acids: CASRPPPTGELFF. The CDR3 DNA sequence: TGTGCCAGCAGACCTCCCCCCACCGGGGAGCTGTTTTTT.

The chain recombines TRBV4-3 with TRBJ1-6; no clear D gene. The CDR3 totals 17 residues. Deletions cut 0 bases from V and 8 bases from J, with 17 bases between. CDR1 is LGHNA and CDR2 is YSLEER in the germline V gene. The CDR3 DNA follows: TGCGCCAGCAGCCAAGATAGGGCGGTGGGAAGGTATTCACCCCTCCACTTT. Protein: CASSQDRAVGRYSPLHF.

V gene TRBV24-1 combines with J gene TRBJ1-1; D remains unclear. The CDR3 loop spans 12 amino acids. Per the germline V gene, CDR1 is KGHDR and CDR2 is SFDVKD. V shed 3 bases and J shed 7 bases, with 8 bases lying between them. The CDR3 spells CATSDLRDEAFF. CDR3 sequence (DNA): TGTGCCACCAGTGATCTGAGGGATGAAGCTTTCTTT.

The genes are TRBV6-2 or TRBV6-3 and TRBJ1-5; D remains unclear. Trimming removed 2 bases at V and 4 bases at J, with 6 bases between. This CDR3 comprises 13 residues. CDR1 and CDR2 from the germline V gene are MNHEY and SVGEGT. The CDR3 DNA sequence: TGTGCCAGCAGTTACGAGGGTAATCAGCCCCAGCATTTT. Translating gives CASSYEGNQPQHF.

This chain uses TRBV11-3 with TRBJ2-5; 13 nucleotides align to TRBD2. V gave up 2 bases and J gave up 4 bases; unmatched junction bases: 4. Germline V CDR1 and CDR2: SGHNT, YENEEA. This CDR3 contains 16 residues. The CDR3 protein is CASSLRGLAGVETQYF. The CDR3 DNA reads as TGTGCCAGCAGCTTACGTGGACTAGCGGGGGTAGAGACCCAGTACTTC.

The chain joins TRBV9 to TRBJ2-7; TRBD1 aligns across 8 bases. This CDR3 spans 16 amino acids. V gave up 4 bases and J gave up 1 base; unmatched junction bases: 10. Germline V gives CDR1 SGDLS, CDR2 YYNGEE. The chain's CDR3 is CASSQGAGGKSYEQYF. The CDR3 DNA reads TGTGCCAGCAGCCAGGGGGCAGGGGGCAAGTCCTACGAGCAGTACTTC.

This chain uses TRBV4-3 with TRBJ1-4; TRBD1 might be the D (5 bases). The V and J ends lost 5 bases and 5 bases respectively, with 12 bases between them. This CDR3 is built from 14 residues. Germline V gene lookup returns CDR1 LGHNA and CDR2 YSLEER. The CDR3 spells CASSGRGSNEKLFF. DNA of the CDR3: TGCGCCAGCAGCGGAAGGGGATCGAATGAAAAACTGTTTTTT.

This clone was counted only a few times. In DNA, the CDR3 is TGTGCCAGCAGCTATTGGGACAGAGCTAACTATGGCTACACCTTC. Translating gives CASSYWDRANYGYTF. The J gene is TRBJ1-2, the V gene TRBV3-1 (or the pseudogene TRBV3-2), with 7 bases aligning to TRBD1. The V gene's germline CDR1 is LGHDT and CDR2 YNNKEL (reference sequence). The ends lost 5 bases at V and 0 bases at J; junction bases unmatched: 6. The CDR3 consists of 15 residues.

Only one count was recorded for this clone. The CDR3 bases are TGTGCCATCAGTGAGACGGACAGGGGGTCCTACGAGCAGTACTTC. This codes for CAISETDRGSYEQYF. The genes are TRBV10-3 and TRBJ2-7; 10 bases align to TRBD1. The CDR3 contains 15 residues. Germline V lookup: CDR1 ENHRY, CDR2 SYGVKD. The ends lost 2 bases at V and 1 base at J; junction bases unmatched: 2.

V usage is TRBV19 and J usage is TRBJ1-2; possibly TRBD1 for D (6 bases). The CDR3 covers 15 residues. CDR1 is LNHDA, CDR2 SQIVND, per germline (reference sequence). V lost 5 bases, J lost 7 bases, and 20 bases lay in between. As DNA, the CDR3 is TGTGCCAGTAGTGTTTCCCTGGGACATGAGACTGGCTACACCTTC. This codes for CASSVSLGHETGYTF.

CDR3 sequence reads: CASSLGTGYQPQHF. As DNA, the CDR3 is TGTGCCAGCAGCTTAGGGACAGGGTATCAGCCCCAGCATTTT. The rearrangement uses TRBV5-8 and TRBJ1-5, with 9 bases identical to TRBD1. The CDR3 totals 14 residues. Germline CDR1 and CDR2: SGHTS and YDEGEE. The J segment lost 5 bases and the V segment lost 2 bases, leaving 2 bases of the junction unmatched.

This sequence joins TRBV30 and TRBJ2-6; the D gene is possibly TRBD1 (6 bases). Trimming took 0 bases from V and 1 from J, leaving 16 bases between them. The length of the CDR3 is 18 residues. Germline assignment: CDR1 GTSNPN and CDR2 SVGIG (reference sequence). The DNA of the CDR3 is TGTGCCTGGAGTGTAGGGCCAGGGGCCGTTTCTGGGGCCAACGTCCTGACTTTC. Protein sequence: CAWSVGPGAVSGANVLTF.

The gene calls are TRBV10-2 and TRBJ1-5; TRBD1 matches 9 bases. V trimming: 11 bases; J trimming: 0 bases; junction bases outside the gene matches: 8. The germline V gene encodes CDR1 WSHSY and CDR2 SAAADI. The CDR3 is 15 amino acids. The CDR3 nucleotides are TGCGCCGCCGGGACAGGGAATTATAGCAATCAGCCCCAGCATTTT. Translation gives CAAGTGNYSNQPQHF.

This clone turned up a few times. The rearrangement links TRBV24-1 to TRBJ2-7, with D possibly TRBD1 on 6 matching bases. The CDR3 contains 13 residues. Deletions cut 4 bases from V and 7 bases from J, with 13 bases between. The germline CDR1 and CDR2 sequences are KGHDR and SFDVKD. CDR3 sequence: CATSESGTKEQYF. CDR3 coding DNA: TGTGCCACCAGTGAATCCGGGACAAAGGAGCAGTACTTC.

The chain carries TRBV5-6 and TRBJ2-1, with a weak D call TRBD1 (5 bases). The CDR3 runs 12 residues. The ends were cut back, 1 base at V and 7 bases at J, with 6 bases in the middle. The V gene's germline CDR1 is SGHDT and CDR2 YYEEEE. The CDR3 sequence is CASSLWTNEQFF. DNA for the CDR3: TGTGCCAGCAGCTTGTGGACAAATGAGCAGTTCTTC.

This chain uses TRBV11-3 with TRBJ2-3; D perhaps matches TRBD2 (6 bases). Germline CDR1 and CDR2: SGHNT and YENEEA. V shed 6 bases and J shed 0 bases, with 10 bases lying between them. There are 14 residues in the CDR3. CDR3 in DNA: TGTGCCAGCAGGTCGGCGGGAAGCACAGATACGCAGTATTTT. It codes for CASRSAGSTDTQYF.

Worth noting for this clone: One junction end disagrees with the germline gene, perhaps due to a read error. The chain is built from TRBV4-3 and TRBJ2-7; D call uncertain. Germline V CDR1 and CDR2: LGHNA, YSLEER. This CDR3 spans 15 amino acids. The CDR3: CASSQGAVPSHEQYF. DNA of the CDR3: TGCGCCAGCAGCCAAGGGGCCGTTCCCTCCCACGAGCAGTACTTC.

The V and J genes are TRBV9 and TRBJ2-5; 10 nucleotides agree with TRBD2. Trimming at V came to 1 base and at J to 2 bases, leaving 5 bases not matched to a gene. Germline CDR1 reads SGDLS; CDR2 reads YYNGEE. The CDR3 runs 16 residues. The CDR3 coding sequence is TGTGCCAGCAGCGTATCAAGCGGGGGGGGACAAGAGACCCAGTACTTC. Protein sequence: CASSVSSGGGQETQYF.

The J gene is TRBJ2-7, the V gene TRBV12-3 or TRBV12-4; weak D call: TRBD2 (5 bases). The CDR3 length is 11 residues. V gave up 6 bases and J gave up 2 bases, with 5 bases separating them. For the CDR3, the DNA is TGTGCCAGCAGGCGGGCCTACGAGCAGTACTTC. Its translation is CASRRAYEQYF.

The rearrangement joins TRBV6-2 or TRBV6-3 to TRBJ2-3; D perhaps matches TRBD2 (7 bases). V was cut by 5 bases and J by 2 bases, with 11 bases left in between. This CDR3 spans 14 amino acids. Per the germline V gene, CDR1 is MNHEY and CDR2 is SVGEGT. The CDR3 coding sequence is TGTGCCAGCAGTCAGGGGAGGGACACAGATACGCAGTATTTT. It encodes CASSQGRDTDTQYF.

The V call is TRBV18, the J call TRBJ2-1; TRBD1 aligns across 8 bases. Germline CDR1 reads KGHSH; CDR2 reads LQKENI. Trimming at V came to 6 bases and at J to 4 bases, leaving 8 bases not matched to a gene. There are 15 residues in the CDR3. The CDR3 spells CASSKSGGGYNEQFF. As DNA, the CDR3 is TGTGCCAGCTCCAAGTCAGGGGGCGGGTACAATGAGCAGTTCTTC.

Here the CDR3 DNA reads TGTGCCAGCATCCTTGGCGGGGGGGCGTTGGATGAGCAGTTCTTC. Translated: CASILGGGALDEQFF. The chain employs TRBV2 and TRBJ2-1, with 9 bases that match TRBD2. The germline V gene encodes CDR1 SNHLY and CDR2 FYNNEI. The junction had 12 bases not matched to a gene; V was cut back by 7 bases and J by 8 bases. The CDR3 contains 15 residues.

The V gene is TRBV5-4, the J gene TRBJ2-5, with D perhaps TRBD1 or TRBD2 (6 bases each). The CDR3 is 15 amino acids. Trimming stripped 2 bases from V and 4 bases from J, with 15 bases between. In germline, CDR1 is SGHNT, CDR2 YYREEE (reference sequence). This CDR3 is CASSLRGRSGETQYF. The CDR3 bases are TGTGCCAGCAGCTTAAGGGGGAGGTCTGGAGAGACCCAGTACTTC.

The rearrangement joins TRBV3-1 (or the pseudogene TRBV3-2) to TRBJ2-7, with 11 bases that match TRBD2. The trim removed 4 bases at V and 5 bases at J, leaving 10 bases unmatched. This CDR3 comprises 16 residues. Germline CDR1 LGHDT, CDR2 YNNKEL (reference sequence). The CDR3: CASSPRLSSGGHEQYF. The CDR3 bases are TGTGCCAGCAGCCCGCGTCTTTCTAGCGGGGGGCACGAGCAGTACTTC.